This note documents a single T cell receptor beta chain sequence. The assay was immunoSEQ multiplex PCR, and TCRdb's table has in-frame clones only and misses some. The table lists roughly 200,000 clones, about 92% of them singletons, with about 1% in the top ten. These data are taken from a study of T cell responses to AZD1222 COVID-19 vaccine. J lost 3 bases, V lost 1 base, and 4 bases had no gene match. Germline V lookup: CDR1 LGHNA, CDR2 YNFKEQ. The CDR3 is 15 amino acids. This sequence joins TRBV4-2 and TRBJ2-7; 9 positions agree with TRBD1. This clonotype was obtained from an adult in good health. The sample consisted of peripheral blood, taken on day 0 of MenACWY control vaccination. The CDR3 loop is CASSQGTGAGYEQYF. The CDR3 nucleotides read TGTGCCAGCAGCCAAGGGACAGGGGCCGGCTACGAGCAGTACTTC.